This is a list of T cell receptor beta chains from one sample in a study of shared clonotypes between healthy human individuals. The data were produced by immunoSEQ multiplex PCR, yet TCRdb's version contains in-frame clones alone and is incomplete. The sample records nearly 1,000,000 clones, over 75% being singletons. Input material: memory CD4+ T cells sorted from blood. These receptors all come from a man younger than 35 in good health. Both conserved end residues are part of each CDR3. The D gene is left open where the match is weak.

V,D,J,CDR3
TRBV30,.,TRBJ2-2,CALTNAGVALTGELFF
TRBV6-1,.,TRBJ2-3,CASSDRYTQYF
TRBV4-3,.,TRBJ1-1,CASSSHQGGTEAFF
TRBV21-1,.,TRBJ1-2,CASDRQVYGYTF
TRBV19,.,TRBJ1-4,CASSIEVQTNEKLFF
TRBV18,.,TRBJ2-5,CASSSTEGRGTQYF
TRBV27,TRBD2,TRBJ2-7,CASSLGLGGSEQYF
TRBV4-1,.,TRBJ1-6,CASTQGTVSNSPLHF
TRBV9,.,TRBJ2-2,CASSVDGGGNTGELFF
TRBV10-3,.,TRBJ1-5,CAISESGQGNQPQHF
TRBV4-1,.,TRBJ1-6,CASSPYIVPYNSPLHF
TRBV6-1,.,TRBJ2-5,CASSVAPTGETQYF
TRBV5-6,.,TRBJ2-7,CASSSLPRGLASYEQYF
TRBV30,.,TRBJ1-5,CAWSVRGTTGPQHF
TRBV21-1,.,TRBJ2-2,CASSKEGTGSFYTGELFF
TRBV5-1,.,TRBJ1-3,CASSLEGHPGNTIYF
TRBV9,.,TRBJ2-3,CASSVERTDTQYF
TRBV19,TRBD2,TRBJ2-2,CASSITGGTVTGELFF
TRBV10-3,TRBD2,TRBJ2-7,CAIGVSGRGSYEQYF
TRBV28,.,TRBJ2-7,CASSLGLKYEQYF
TRBV7-9,.,TRBJ1-1,CASSPHLENTEAFF
TRBV11-2,TRBD2,TRBJ2-1,CASSPRTSGARNEQFF
TRBV5-1,.,TRBJ1-3,CASSLVGVSGNTIYF
TRBV5-4,TRBD1,TRBJ1-1,CASSPTGRNTEAFF
TRBV14,.,TRBJ1-1,CASSPIGSRETEAFF
TRBV6-5,.,TRBJ1-6,CASSYSQIRSPLHF
TRBV20-1,.,TRBJ2-2,CSATQGGELFF
TRBV6-1,.,TRBJ1-1,CASRRQSEAFF
TRBV7-9,.,TRBJ2-7,CASSLSGEPYEQYF
TRBV11-2,.,TRBJ1-1,CASSHLESGLRGTEAFF
TRBV28,.,TRBJ1-5,CASGTMGSNQPQHF
TRBV18,.,TRBJ1-4,CASSPSDTNEKLFF